Listed below are T cell receptor beta chains from one sample, sequenced in a study of technical replicates of blood from several donors. Produced via immunoSEQ multiplex PCR; TCRdb's table is partial and in-frame only. The sample holds tens of thousands of clones; about 95% are singletons and the top ten take 3%. Input material: PBMCs. The receptors were gathered from a human donor in good health. Some clones in this sample may be carry-over from other donors' samples. Both conserved end residues are part of each CDR3. The order of the fields is D gene, clone size, V gene, CDR3 length, J gene, CDR3 DNA, CDR3 protein. A D gene is named only where the DNA matches it firmly. The size field is filled for only some rows; it gives once, few, many or a size class.

D gene: TRBD2
clone size: .
V gene: TRBV10-3
CDR3 length: 17
J gene: TRBJ2-3
CDR3 DNA: TGTGCCATCAGTGACGCCCGGGGAGGGCTAGCGCCAGATACGCAGTATTTT
CDR3 protein: CAISDARGGLAPDTQYF

D gene: TRBD1
clone size: .
V gene: TRBV5-6
CDR3 length: 14
J gene: TRBJ1-1
CDR3 DNA: TGTGCCAGCAGATCTACAGGGGGGGGCACTGAAGCTTTCTTT
CDR3 protein: CASRSTGGGTEAFF

D gene: .
clone size: .
V gene: TRBV12-5
CDR3 length: 15
J gene: TRBJ1-2
CDR3 DNA: TGTGCTAGTGGTTCCCCCGGGGGGGTCCCCTATGGCTACACCTTC
CDR3 protein: CASGSPGGVPYGYTF

D gene: TRBD2
clone size: .
V gene: TRBV7-8
CDR3 length: 12
J gene: TRBJ2-7
CDR3 DNA: TGTGCCTCCTCTGGGGGGGGCTACGAGCAGTACTTC
CDR3 protein: CASSGGGYEQYF

D gene: .
clone size: .
V gene: TRBV19
CDR3 length: 15
J gene: TRBJ1-2
CDR3 DNA: TGTGCCAGTAGCGACATTAAGACGGCGAACTATGGCTACACCTTC
CDR3 protein: CASSDIKTANYGYTF

D gene: .
clone size: .
V gene: TRBV7-9
CDR3 length: 17
J gene: TRBJ2-1
CDR3 DNA: TGTGCCAGCAGCCAAAGGGGGCGGGGTAGCTCCTACAATGAGCAGTTCTTC
CDR3 protein: CASSQRGRGSSYNEQFF

D gene: .
clone size: .
V gene: TRBV6-1
CDR3 length: 16
J gene: TRBJ2-5
CDR3 DNA: TGTGCCAGCAGTGAAGAGGCAGGGGTAGGGCAAGAGACCCAGTACTTC
CDR3 protein: CASSEEAGVGQETQYF

D gene: .
clone size: .
V gene: TRBV5-1
CDR3 length: 13
J gene: TRBJ2-7
CDR3 DNA: TGCGCCAGCACCCGTTCCGGGGGTTACGAGCAGTACTTC
CDR3 protein: CASTRSGGYEQYF

D gene: .
clone size: .
V gene: TRBV5-4
CDR3 length: 15
J gene: TRBJ1-2
CDR3 DNA: TGTGCCAGCAGCTCTATAGACAGGAACCTTAATGGCTACACCTTC
CDR3 protein: CASSSIDRNLNGYTF

D gene: .
clone size: .
V gene: TRBV7-9
CDR3 length: 12
J gene: TRBJ2-4
CDR3 DNA: TGTGCCAGCAGCTTAGCGGGGGGGCTCGAGTACTTC
CDR3 protein: CASSLAGGLEYF

D gene: TRBD1
clone size: .
V gene: TRBV6-5
CDR3 length: 14
J gene: TRBJ2-1
CDR3 DNA: TGTGCCAGCAGTGATAACAGGGGCTCCCGACCTCAGTTCTTC
CDR3 protein: CASSDNRGSRPQFF

D gene: TRBD1
clone size: .
V gene: TRBV5-1
CDR3 length: 15
J gene: TRBJ1-3
CDR3 DNA: TGCGCCAGCAGACAGGGGGCATCTTCTGGAAACACCATATATTTT
CDR3 protein: CASRQGASSGNTIYF

D gene: .
clone size: once
V gene: TRBV2
CDR3 length: 13
J gene: TRBJ1-2
CDR3 DNA: TGTGCCAGCAGTGCGATTTTGCGCGGTGGCTACACCTTC
CDR3 protein: CASSAILRGGYTF

D gene: .
clone size: once
V gene: TRBV9
CDR3 length: 18
J gene: TRBJ2-3
CDR3 DNA: TGTGCCAGCAGCGTAGGGTCGTTTCGGGGTGCGGTGACAGATACGCAGTATTTT
CDR3 protein: CASSVGSFRGAVTDTQYF

D gene: .
clone size: .
V gene: TRBV7-2
CDR3 length: 13
J gene: TRBJ1-2
CDR3 DNA: TGTGCCAGCAGCTTGCCGGGAAACTATGGCTACACCTTC
CDR3 protein: CASSLPGNYGYTF

D gene: TRBD2
clone size: .
V gene: TRBV7-9
CDR3 length: 15
J gene: TRBJ2-1
CDR3 DNA: TGTGCCAGCCACGGGAGGGCCCGTACCTACAATGAGCAGTTCTTC
CDR3 protein: CASHGRARTYNEQFF

D gene: TRBD2
clone size: once
V gene: TRBV7-3
CDR3 length: 17
J gene: TRBJ2-1
CDR3 DNA: TGTGCCAGCAGCGCGGGGACTAGCGGGAGGGCCGGGGGTGAGCAGTTCTTC
CDR3 protein: CASSAGTSGRAGGEQFF

D gene: .
clone size: .
V gene: TRBV6-1
CDR3 length: 13
J gene: TRBJ2-7
CDR3 DNA: TGTGCCAGTGTCGTTCTAGCGCCCTACGAGCAGTACTTC
CDR3 protein: CASVVLAPYEQYF

D gene: .
clone size: .
V gene: TRBV27
CDR3 length: 12
J gene: TRBJ1-6
CDR3 DNA: TGTGCCAGCAGTTTTTTCGATTCACCCCTCCACTTT
CDR3 protein: CASSFFDSPLHF

D gene: .
clone size: .
V gene: TRBV27
CDR3 length: 14
J gene: TRBJ1-6
CDR3 DNA: TGTGCCAGCAGTTCCCCTCTCCCGAATTCACCCCTCCACTTT
CDR3 protein: CASSSPLPNSPLHF

D gene: TRBD2
clone size: .
V gene: TRBV11-1
CDR3 length: 18
J gene: TRBJ2-3
CDR3 DNA: TGTGCCAGCAGCTTAGCCACTTGGACTAGCGGGGGCACAGATACGCAGTATTTT
CDR3 protein: CASSLATWTSGGTDTQYF

D gene: .
clone size: once
V gene: TRBV19
CDR3 length: 16
J gene: TRBJ2-6
CDR3 DNA: TGTGCCAGTCGATCCCCCCGGGTCTCTGGGGCCAACGTCCTGACTTTC
CDR3 protein: CASRSPRVSGANVLTF

D gene: .
clone size: .
V gene: TRBV18
CDR3 length: 15
J gene: TRBJ2-7
CDR3 DNA: TGTGCCAGCTCACCAATGGGACAAGGGGTAGGCGAGCAGTACTTC
CDR3 protein: CASSPMGQGVGEQYF

D gene: .
clone size: few
V gene: TRBV18
CDR3 length: 14
J gene: TRBJ1-2
CDR3 DNA: TGTGCCAGCTCACCACTAGAGGACTTCTATGGCTACACCTTC
CDR3 protein: CASSPLEDFYGYTF

D gene: .
clone size: .
V gene: TRBV19
CDR3 length: 20
J gene: TRBJ1-5
CDR3 DNA: TGTGCCAGTAGTTCGCTGACAGCGTTTTTTACGACGAATAGCAATCAGCCCCAGCATTTT
CDR3 protein: CASSSLTAFFTTNSNQPQHF

D gene: TRBD2
clone size: few
V gene: TRBV13
CDR3 length: 15
J gene: TRBJ2-1
CDR3 DNA: TGTGCCAGCAGCTTTGGGGGGGGTGGGTACAATGAGCAGTTCTTC
CDR3 protein: CASSFGGGGYNEQFF

D gene: TRBD2
clone size: .
V gene: TRBV11-2
CDR3 length: 18
J gene: TRBJ2-3
CDR3 DNA: TGTGCCAGCAGCTTAGATTACCGGACTAGCGGGGGAGGTGATACGCAGTATTTT
CDR3 protein: CASSLDYRTSGGGDTQYF

D gene: .
clone size: .
V gene: TRBV12-5
CDR3 length: 12
J gene: TRBJ1-2
CDR3 DNA: TGTGCTAGTGGTTTCGGCGGCTATGGCTACACCTTC
CDR3 protein: CASGFGGYGYTF

D gene: .
clone size: .
V gene: TRBV6-1
CDR3 length: 15
J gene: TRBJ2-1
CDR3 DNA: TGTGCCAGCATTACACAGAGGGGGGGATACAATGAGCAGTTCTTC
CDR3 protein: CASITQRGGYNEQFF

D gene: .
clone size: .
V gene: TRBV2
CDR3 length: 15
J gene: TRBJ2-7
CDR3 DNA: TGTGCCAGCAGTGAAAGGGGGGGGGTACCCCAAGGGGAGTACTTC
CDR3 protein: CASSERGGVPQGEYF

D gene: TRBD2
clone size: .
V gene: TRBV4-3
CDR3 length: 15
J gene: TRBJ2-3
CDR3 DNA: TGCGCCAGCAGCCAGATAGCGGGAGCGGGAGATACGCAGTATTTT
CDR3 protein: CASSQIAGAGDTQYF

D gene: TRBD1
clone size: once
V gene: TRBV18
CDR3 length: 14
J gene: TRBJ2-5
CDR3 DNA: TGTGCCAGCTCACCTAACAGGGGAGAAGAGACCCAGTACTTC
CDR3 protein: CASSPNRGEETQYF

D gene: .
clone size: .
V gene: TRBV4-3
CDR3 length: 15
J gene: TRBJ2-3
CDR3 DNA: TGCGCCAGCAGCAAAGGTGGGGCTAGCACAGATACGCAGTATTTT
CDR3 protein: CASSKGGASTDTQYF

D gene: TRBD1
clone size: once
V gene: TRBV7-6
CDR3 length: 16
J gene: TRBJ1-3
CDR3 DNA: TGTGCCAGCAGCTCCATACAGGGGCCTTCTGGAAACACCATATATTTT
CDR3 protein: CASSSIQGPSGNTIYF

D gene: .
clone size: .
V gene: TRBV6-5
CDR3 length: 13
J gene: TRBJ1-1
CDR3 DNA: TGTGCCAGCAGACTGGACAGCACGACTGAAGCTTTCTTT
CDR3 protein: CASRLDSTTEAFF

D gene: .
clone size: .
V gene: TRBV6-6
CDR3 length: 15
J gene: TRBJ2-2
CDR3 DNA: TGTGCCAGCAGTCCGGACTTAGGGTCCTCCGGGGAGCTGTTTTTT
CDR3 protein: CASSPDLGSSGELFF